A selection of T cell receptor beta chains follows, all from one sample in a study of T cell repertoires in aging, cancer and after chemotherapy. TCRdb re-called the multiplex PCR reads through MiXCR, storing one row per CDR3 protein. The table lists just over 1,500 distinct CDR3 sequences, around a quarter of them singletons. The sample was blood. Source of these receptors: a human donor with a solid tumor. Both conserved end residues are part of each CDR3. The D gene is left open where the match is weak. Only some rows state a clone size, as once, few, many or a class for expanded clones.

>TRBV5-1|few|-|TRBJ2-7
CASSINLAGYEQYF
TGCGCCAGCAGCATAAACCTGGCGGGCTACGAGCAGTACTTC
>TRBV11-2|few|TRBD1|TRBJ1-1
CASSLVAGGTEAFF
TGTGCCAGCAGCTTAGTGGCAGGGGGCACTGAAGCTTTCTTT
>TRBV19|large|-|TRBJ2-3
CATREYPKSDTQYF
TGTGCCACCCGGGAGTATCCTAAGTCGGATACGCAGTATTTT
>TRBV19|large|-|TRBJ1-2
CASRTDGNYGYTF
TGTGCCAGTCGGACTGACGGAAACTATGGCTACACCTTC
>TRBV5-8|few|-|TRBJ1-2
CASSLEQLRGYTF
TGTGCCAGCAGCTTGGAACAGCTACGTGGCTACACCTTC
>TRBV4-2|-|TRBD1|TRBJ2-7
CASSQGGRDRGYEQYF
TGCGCCAGCAGCCAAGGGGGTCGGGACAGGGGCTACGAGCAGTACTTC
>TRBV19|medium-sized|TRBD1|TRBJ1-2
CASSIPWDSTYGYTF
TGTGCCAGTAGTATCCCCTGGGACAGTACCTATGGCTACACCTTC
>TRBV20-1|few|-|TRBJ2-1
CSARDLEVSYNEQFF
TGCAGTGCTAGAGATCTAGAGGTCTCCTACAATGAGCAGTTCTTC
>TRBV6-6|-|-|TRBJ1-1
CASREQGKGSTEAFF
TGTGCCAGCAGGGAGCAGGGGAAAGGAAGCACTGAAGCTTTCTTT
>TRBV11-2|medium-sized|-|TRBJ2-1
CASSLLLGEQFF
TGTGCCAGCAGCTTACTCTTGGGTGAGCAGTTCTTC
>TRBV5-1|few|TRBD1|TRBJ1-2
CASSMGTGGNYGYTF
TGCGCCAGCAGCATGGGGACAGGCGGTAACTATGGCTACACCTTC
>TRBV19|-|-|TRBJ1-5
CASRTATVSNQPQHF
TGTGCCAGTAGGACAGCCACGGTTAGCAATCAGCCCCAGCATTTT
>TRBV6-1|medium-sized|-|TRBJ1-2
CASSEWGRTGNYGYTF
TGTGCCAGCAGTGAATGGGGGAGAACGGGTAACTATGGCTACACCTTC
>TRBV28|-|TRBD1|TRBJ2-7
CASAVPAGQGTPEQYF
TGTGCCAGCGCCGTTCCCGCGGGACAGGGGACCCCCGAGCAGTACTTC
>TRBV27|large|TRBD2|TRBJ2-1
CASSILARGSKPNEQFF
TGTGCCAGCAGCATCCTAGCCCGCGGGAGCAAGCCCAATGAGCAGTTCTTC
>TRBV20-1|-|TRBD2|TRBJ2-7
CSARGGALAGGYEQYF
TGCAGTGCTAGAGGTGGGGCCCTAGCGGGGGGATACGAGCAGTACTTC
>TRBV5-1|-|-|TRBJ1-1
CASRSSDRLNTEAFF
TGCGCCAGCAGATCATCGGACAGATTGAACACTGAAGCTTTCTTT
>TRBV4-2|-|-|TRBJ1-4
CASSQSVGEKLFF
TGTGCCAGCAGCCAGTCAGTAGGTGAAAAACTGTTTTTT
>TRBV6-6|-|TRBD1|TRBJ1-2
CASSYTGESGYTF
TGTGCCAGCAGTTATACAGGGGAGAGTGGCTACACCTTC
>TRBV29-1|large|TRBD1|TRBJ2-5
CSVIDSGGAETQYF
TGCAGCGTCATCGACTCAGGGGGCGCGGAGACCCAGTACTTC
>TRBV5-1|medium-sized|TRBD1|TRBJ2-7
CASSLVGGQGTYEQYF
TGCGCCAGCAGCTTGGTCGGAGGACAGGGAACTTACGAGCAGTACTTC
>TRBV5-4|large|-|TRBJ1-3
CASSLGRNAGNTIYF
TGTGCCAGCAGCTTAGGGCGGAATGCTGGAAACACCATATATTTT
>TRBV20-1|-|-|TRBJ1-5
CSARGGNQPQHF
TGCAGTGCTAGAGGGGGCAATCAGCCCCAGCATTTT
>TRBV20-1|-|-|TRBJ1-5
CSARVGAGVYQPQHF
TGCAGTGCTAGAGTAGGAGCAGGGGTTTATCAGCCCCAGCATTTT
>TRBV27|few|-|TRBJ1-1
CASSPLPLGASTEAFF
TGTGCCAGCAGCCCCCTACCGCTCGGGGCGAGCACTGAAGCTTTCTTT
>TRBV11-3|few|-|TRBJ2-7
CASSSYTGYEQYF
TGTGCCAGCAGCTCCTATACAGGATACGAGCAGTACTTC
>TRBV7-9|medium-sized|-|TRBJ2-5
CASSMEGETQYF
TGTGCCAGTTCGATGGAAGGGGAGACCCAGTACTTC
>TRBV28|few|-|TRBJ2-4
CASSPVGSRTLAKNIQYF
TGTGCCAGCAGCCCCGTGGGATCCCGAACCCTAGCCAAAAACATTCAGTACTTC
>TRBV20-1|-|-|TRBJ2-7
CSARPAYEQYF
TGCAGTGCGAGACCCGCCTACGAGCAGTACTTC
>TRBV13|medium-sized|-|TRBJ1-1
CASSLVGNLKAEAFF
TGTGCCAGCAGCTTAGTGGGGAATCTAAAGGCTGAAGCTTTCTTT
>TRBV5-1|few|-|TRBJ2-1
CASSLRGAYNEQFF
TGCGCCAGCAGCTTGCGGGGGGCGTACAATGAGCAGTTCTTC
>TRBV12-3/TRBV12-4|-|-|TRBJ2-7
CASSRRWEQYF
TGTGCCAGCAGTAGAAGGTGGGAGCAGTACTTC
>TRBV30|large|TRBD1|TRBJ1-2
CAWSGQGRGYTF
TGTGCCTGGAGTGGACAGGGTCGTGGCTACACCTTC
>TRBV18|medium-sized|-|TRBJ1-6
CASSPGAGSPLHF
TGTGCCAGCTCACCAGGGGCCGGCTCACCCCTCCACTTT
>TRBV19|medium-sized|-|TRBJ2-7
CASSKTVTSYEQYF
TGTGCCAGTAGTAAAACAGTAACCTCCTACGAGCAGTACTTC
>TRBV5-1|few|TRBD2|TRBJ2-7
CASSFSAGGRIYEQYF
TGCGCCAGCAGCTTTTCCGCGGGGGGGCGTATCTACGAGCAGTACTTC
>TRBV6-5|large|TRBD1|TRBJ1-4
CASGTGLTTNEKLFF
TGTGCCAGCGGGACAGGACTCACAACTAATGAAAAACTGTTTTTT
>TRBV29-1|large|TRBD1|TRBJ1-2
CSVEQGGYGYTF
TGCAGCGTTGAACAGGGGGGCTATGGCTACACCTTC
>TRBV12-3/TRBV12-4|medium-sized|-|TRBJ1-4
CASSYSIANEKLFF
TGTGCCAGCAGTTATTCGATAGCTAATGAAAAACTGTTTTTT
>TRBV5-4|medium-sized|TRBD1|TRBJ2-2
CASSLRGQGWPGELFF
TGTGCCAGCAGCTTGAGGGGACAGGGTTGGCCCGGGGAGCTGTTTTTT
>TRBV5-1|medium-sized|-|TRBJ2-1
CASSPAGVTYNEQFF
TGCGCCAGCAGCCCGGCCGGGGTTACTTACAATGAGCAGTTCTTC
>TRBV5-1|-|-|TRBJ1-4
CASSFGAAEGKLFF
TGCGCCAGCAGCTTTGGGGCAGCCGAGGGGAAACTGTTTTTT
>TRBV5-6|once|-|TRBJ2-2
CASSRPNTGELFF
TGTGCCAGCAGTCGCCCTAACACCGGGGAGCTGTTTTTT
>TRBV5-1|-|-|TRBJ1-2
CASSGGGNYGYTF
TGCGCCAGCAGCGGAGGGGGGAACTATGGCTACACCTTC
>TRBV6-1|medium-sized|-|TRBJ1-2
CASSGVEGYTF
TGTGCCAGCAGTGGAGTAGAGGGCTACACCTTC
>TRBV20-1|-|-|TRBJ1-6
CSAKGGVASSSYNSPLHF
TGCAGTGCTAAGGGGGGGGTGGCCTCGAGCTCCTATAATTCACCCCTCCACTTT
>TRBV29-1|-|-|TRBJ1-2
CSVGWGTRHDGYTF
TGCAGCGTTGGGTGGGGTACGAGGCATGATGGCTACACCTTC
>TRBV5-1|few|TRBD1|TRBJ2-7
CASSFFAGGSYEQYF
TGCGCCAGCAGCTTCTTCGCAGGGGGATCCTACGAGCAGTACTTC
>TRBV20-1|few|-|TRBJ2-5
CSARQTGGGTQYF
TGCAGTGCTAGGCAAACTGGTGGGGGGACCCAGTACTTC
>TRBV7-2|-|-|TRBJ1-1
CASSSSRDTKAFF
TGTGCCAGCAGCTCCTCGCGGGACACTAAAGCTTTCTTT
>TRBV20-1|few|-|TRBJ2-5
CSAIGLRDIETQYF
TGCAGTGCTATCGGACTCCGGGACATCGAGACCCAGTACTTC
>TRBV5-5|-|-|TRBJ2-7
CASSSAYEQYF
TGTGCCAGCAGCAGCGCCTACGAGCAGTACTTC
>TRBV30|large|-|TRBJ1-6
CAWSEGNSPLHF
TGTGCCTGGAGTGAGGGGAATTCACCCCTCCACTTT
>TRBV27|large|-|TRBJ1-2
CASSSAGIYGYTF
TGTGCCAGCAGTTCAGCGGGGATCTATGGCTACACCTTC